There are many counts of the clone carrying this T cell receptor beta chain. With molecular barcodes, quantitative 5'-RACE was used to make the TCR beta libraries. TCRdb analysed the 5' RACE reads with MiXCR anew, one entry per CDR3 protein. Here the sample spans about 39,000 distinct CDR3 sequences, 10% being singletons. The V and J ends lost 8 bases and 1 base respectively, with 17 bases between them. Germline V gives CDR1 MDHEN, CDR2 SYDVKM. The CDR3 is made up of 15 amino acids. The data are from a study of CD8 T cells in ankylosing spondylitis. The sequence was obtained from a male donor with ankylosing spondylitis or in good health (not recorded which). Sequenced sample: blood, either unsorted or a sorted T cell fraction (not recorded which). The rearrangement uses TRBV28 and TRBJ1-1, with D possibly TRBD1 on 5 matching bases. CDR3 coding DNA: TGTGCCAGCCGCGGTCGGGGCAGATCGAACACTGAAGCTTTCTTT. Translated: CASRGRGRSNTEAFF.